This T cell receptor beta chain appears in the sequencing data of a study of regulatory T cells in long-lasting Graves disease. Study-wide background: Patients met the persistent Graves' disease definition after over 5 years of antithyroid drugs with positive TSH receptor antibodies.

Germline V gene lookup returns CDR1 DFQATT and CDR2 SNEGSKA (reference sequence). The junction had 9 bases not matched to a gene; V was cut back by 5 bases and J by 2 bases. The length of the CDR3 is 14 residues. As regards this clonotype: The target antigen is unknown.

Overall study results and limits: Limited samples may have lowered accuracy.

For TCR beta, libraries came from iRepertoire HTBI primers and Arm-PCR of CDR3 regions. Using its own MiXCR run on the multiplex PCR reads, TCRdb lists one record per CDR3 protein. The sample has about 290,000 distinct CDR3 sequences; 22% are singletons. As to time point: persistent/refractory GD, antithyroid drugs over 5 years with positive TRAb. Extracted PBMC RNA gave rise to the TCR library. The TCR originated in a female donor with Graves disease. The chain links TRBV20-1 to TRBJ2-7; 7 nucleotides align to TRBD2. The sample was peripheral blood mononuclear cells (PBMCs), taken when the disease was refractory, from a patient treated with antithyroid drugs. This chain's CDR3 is CSASTSDNPYEQYF. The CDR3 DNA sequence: TGCAGTGCTTCAACTAGCGATAATCCCTACGAGCAGTACTTC.